This TCR beta chain was recovered during a study of shared clonotypes between healthy human individuals. This CDR3 is built from 12 residues. Germline lookup yields CDR1 MNHEY and CDR2 SVGAGI. Between the trimmed V and J ends, which lost 6 bases and 5 bases, there was a span of 10 bases. Each donor was a Caucasian adult residing in Nashville, Tennessee. This table comes from immunoSEQ multiplex PCR, and its TCRdb copy is limited to in-frame clones, with some not included. The sample includes 2.3 million or so clones, approximately 95% of them seen just once. The sample taken for sequencing was naive CD4+ T cells from PBMCs. As to subset: CD45RA+ positively selected. V is TRBV6-5 and J is TRBJ1-1; TRBD1 is a possible D gene (5 bases). The TCR originated in a young man in good health. Some clones in this sample may be carry-over from other donors' samples. CDR3 protein: CASSAGGTEAFF. CDR3 nucleotides: TGTGCCAGCAGCGCGGGGGGTACTGAAGCTTTCTTT.